These 23 T cell receptor beta chains originate from one sample sequenced in a study of early T cells in non-severe SARS-CoV-2 infection. TCRdb called the 5' RACE reads again in MiXCR, with one record for every CDR3 protein. The profile shows about 110,000 distinct CDR3 sequences, 9.5% to 13% of them singletons. Sequences were obtained from whole blood. The receptor source for this set is an adult who was a healthcare worker with PCR-confirmed SARS-CoV-2 infection or an uninfected control (not recorded which).

The chain recombines TRBV4-1 with TRBJ2-3, with TRBD2 matching over 11 bases. J gave up 4 bases and V 4 bases, and 7 bases lay outside the gene matches. The V gene's germline CDR1 is MGHRA and CDR2 YSYEKL. The CDR3 spans 16 residues. The CDR3 protein is CASSLRIAGGPDTQYF. In DNA, the CDR3 is TGCGCCAGCAGCCTGAGGATAGCGGGGGGGCCAGATACGCAGTATTTT.

This clonotype was found many times. This chain joins TRBV7-3 and TRBJ1-1; D unclear. The CDR3 spans 13 residues. The V gene's germline CDR1 is SGHTA and CDR2 FQGTGA. Trimming shortened V by 3 bases and J by 4 bases, and 9 bases separated the two germline ends. CDR3 loop: CASSFAGSTEAFF. CDR3 DNA sequence: TGTGCCAGCAGCTTCGCCGGGTCCACTGAAGCTTTCTTT.

This clonotype was detected ten times or more. The CDR3: CASRMGTGSGYTF. In DNA form, the CDR3 reads TGTGCCAGCAGGATGGGCACAGGGAGCGGCTACACCTTC. V and J are TRBV28 and TRBJ1-2, with a possible D match to TRBD1 (6 bases). Germline V gene lookup returns CDR1 MDHEN and CDR2 SYDVKM. This CDR3 contains 13 residues. V gave up 6 bases and J gave up 8 bases, with 16 bases separating them.

This clonotype was observed many times. The chain has TRBV7-9 and TRBJ2-5, with TRBD2 matching 10 bases. Looked up from germline, CDR1 is SEHNR and CDR2 is FQNEAQ (reference sequence). Trimming removed 2 bases from V and 5 bases from J; junction bases left unmatched: 5. The CDR3 runs to 15 residues. Here the CDR3 DNA reads TGTGCCAGCAGCTTACTAGCGGGAGTGGGTGAGACCCAGTACTTC. This gives the protein CASSLLAGVGETQYF.

V usage is TRBV20-1 and J usage is TRBJ2-1; 11 bases match TRBD2. Germline values: CDR1 DFQATT, CDR2 SNEGSKA (reference sequence). The V segment lost 5 bases and the J segment 7 bases; nucleotides outside the gene matches: 7. The CDR3 is made up of 14 amino acids. CDR3 protein: CSARRLAGLNEQFF. The CDR3 nucleotides read TGCAGTGCTCGTAGACTAGCGGGATTAAATGAGCAGTTCTTC.

There are a few counts of this clonotype. The V and J genes are TRBV7-9 and TRBJ1-2, with 7 bases fitting TRBD1. The CDR3 totals 17 residues. Germline CDR1 reads SEHNR; CDR2 reads FQNEAQ (reference sequence). The V and J ends lost 5 bases and 5 bases, in that order; junction bases with no gene match: 17. The CDR3 nucleotides are TGTGCCAGCAGCCCCCCGCCGACAGGGCGTGGGTCTTATGGCTACACCTTC. Translating gives CASSPPPTGRGSYGYTF. The variable domain in full, completed from reference TRBV7-9 and TRBJ1-2, reads DTGVSQNPRHKITKRGQNVTFRCDPISEHNRLYWYRQTLGQGPEFLTYFQNEAQLEKSRLLSDRFSAERPKGSFSTLEIQRTEQGDSAMYLCASSPPPTGRGSYGYTFGSGTRLTVV.

The chain links TRBV5-1 to TRBJ2-7; 7 nucleotides line up with TRBD1. CDR1 and CDR2 from the germline V gene are SGHRS and YFSETQ. There are 14 residues in the CDR3. Trimming removed 4 bases from V and 3 bases from J; junction bases left unmatched: 7. As DNA, the CDR3 is TGCGCCAGCAGCCTAGGGACAGCGTACTACGAGCAGTACTTC. Amino acid sequence: CASSLGTAYYEQYF. Looking up the rest from reference TRBV5-1 and TRBJ2-7 gives the full variable domain: KAGVTQTPRYLIKTRGQQVTLSCSPISGHRSVSWYQQTPGQGLQFLFEYFSETQRNKGNFPGRFSGRQFSNSRSEMNVSTLELGDSALYLCASSLGTAYYEQYFGPGTRLTVT.

There are many counts of this clonotype. The chain has TRBV7-6 and TRBJ2-3; D unclear. This CDR3 has 14 amino acids. Germline CDR1 reads SGHVS; CDR2 reads FNYEAQ. Trimming stripped 1 base from V and 0 bases from J, with 5 bases between. CDR3 sequence: CASSLETSTDTQYF. The CDR3 DNA reads as TGTGCCAGCAGCTTAGAGACGAGCACAGATACGCAGTATTTT.

The chain couples TRBV29-1 to TRBJ2-1, with D possibly TRBD2 on 5 matching bases. CDR1 is SQVTM and CDR2 is ANQGSEA in the germline V gene. Between the trimmed V and J ends, which lost 5 bases and 0 bases, there was a span of 8 bases. This CDR3 has 13 amino acids. The CDR3 region is CSVSGSSYNEQFF. In DNA, the CDR3 is TGCAGCGTTAGTGGGAGCTCCTACAATGAGCAGTTCTTC.

In this sample, this clonotype turned up many times. The chain joins TRBV18 to TRBJ1-1; TRBD1 matches 8 bases. Per germline, CDR1 KGHSH and CDR2 LQKENI. There are 17 residues in the CDR3. V lost 1 base, J lost 5 bases, and 12 bases stayed unmatched. The CDR3 coding sequence is TGTGCCAGCTCACCACAGTCCATTTCAGGGGGCGGAACTGAAGCTTTCTTT. It codes for CASSPQSISGGGTEAFF.

This clonotype has ten or more counts. The chain is built from TRBV20-1 and TRBJ1-1; 8 nucleotides agree with TRBD1. V was pared by 1 base and J by 4 bases, with 8 bases of the junction left unmatched. Germline V gene data show CDR1 as DFQATT and CDR2 as SNEGSKA (reference sequence). This CDR3 comprises 15 residues. CDR3 nucleotide sequence: TGCAGTGCTAGAGGCAGGGGGCCTCGGGGCACTGAAGCTTTCTTT. Translation: CSARGRGPRGTEAFF.

The J gene is TRBJ2-1, the V gene TRBV18; the D gene is possibly TRBD2 (5 bases). CDR3 length equals 15 residues. V was trimmed by 2 bases and J by 1 base, leaving 9 bases between them. CDR1 is KGHSH and CDR2 is LQKENI in the germline V gene. The CDR3 DNA is TGTGCCAGCTCACCATTCCGGGGATCCTACAATGAGCAGTTCTTC. Its protein is CASSPFRGSYNEQFF.

This clonotype showed up many times. The CDR3 sequence is CSVGSAGKNTEAFF. The DNA of the CDR3 is TGCAGCGTTGGGAGCGCGGGTAAAAACACTGAAGCTTTCTTT. The V gene is TRBV29-1, the J gene TRBJ1-1; D not resolved. Germline V gene sequence: CDR1 SQVTM, CDR2 ANQGSEA. V dropped 4 bases and J dropped 2 bases, with 14 bases sitting between them. The CDR3 totals 14 residues.

This clonotype was seen a few times. V and J are TRBV7-8 and TRBJ1-2; 9 positions agree with TRBD1. The CDR3 contains 12 residues. The V gene end was trimmed by 5 bases and the J gene end by 8 bases; junction bases not matched to a gene: 3. CDR1 and CDR2 from the germline V gene are SGHVS and FQNEAQ. CDR3 loop: CASSVTGGGYTF. The CDR3 coding sequence is TGTGCCAGCAGCGTTACAGGGGGCGGCTACACCTTC.

J is TRBJ1-2 and V is TRBV27; TRBD1 might be the D (6 bases). The CDR3 extends over 15 amino acids. Germline CDR1 MNHEY, CDR2 SMNVEV (reference sequence). With 5 bases removed from V and 4 bases from J, the gap between germline ends came to 17 bases. The CDR3 DNA sequence: TGTGCCAGCAGTACCACCCCCGGGACATTCTATGGCTACACCTTC. It encodes CASSTTPGTFYGYTF.

This clonotype showed up just a few times. The chain has TRBV6-7 and TRBJ2-1, with D unclear. TRBV6-7 is classed as an ORF, of uncertain function. This CDR3 comprises 12 residues. The V end was cut by 2 bases, the J end by 8 bases, with 7 bases between. The CDR3 spells CASSYPPDEQFF. The CDR3 region has the DNA TGTGCCAGCAGTTACCCCCCAGATGAGCAGTTCTTC.

V gene TRBV3-1 combines with J gene TRBJ2-5; D gene uncertain. Trimming took off 1 base at V and 7 bases at J, with 7 bases between the two ends. Germline V CDR1 and CDR2: LGHDT, YNNKEL (reference sequence). The CDR3 is 12 amino acids. The CDR3 DNA sequence: TGTGCCAGCAGCCAAGCTGTAGGGACCCAGTACTTC. Translating it yields CASSQAVGTQYF.

This clonotype was seen more than once but under ten times. CDR3: CASSLQAYEQYF. For the CDR3, the DNA is TGTGCCAGCAGTTTACAGGCTTACGAGCAGTACTTC. V is TRBV12-3 or TRBV12-4 and J is TRBJ2-7, with D uncertain. V was clipped by 2 bases and J by 4 bases, with 6 bases between them. The CDR3 has 12 amino acids.

The table lists this clonotype with a few counts. No conserved phenylalanine or tryptophan is present at the end of the CDR3, so a read error is the likely explanation. The chain recombines TRBV9 with TRBJ2-7; D may be TRBD2 (6 bases). CDR3 length: 14 amino acids. The germline V and J ends were trimmed by 0 bases and 3 bases, with 10 bases remaining between them. In germline, CDR1 is SGDLS, CDR2 YYNGEE. The CDR3 nucleotides read TGTGCCAGCAGCGTAGATCCGGAGGGCTACGAGCAGTACCTC. Translating gives CASSVDPEGYEQYL.

This clonotype appeared a few times. This chain uses TRBV20-1 with TRBJ1-2; D gene unclear. V was trimmed by 0 bases and J by 3 bases, leaving 11 bases between them. Per the germline V gene, CDR1 is DFQATT and CDR2 is SNEGSKA (reference sequence). CDR3 length: 14 residues. The CDR3 DNA reads TGCAGTGCTAGAGATTCATCGGGTCACTATGGCTACACCTTC. Its protein is CSARDSSGHYGYTF.

This clonotype was seen at least ten times. The rearrangement links TRBV11-2 to TRBJ2-7; 9 nucleotides match TRBD2. CDR3 length equals 15 residues. V lost 1 base to trimming and J lost 7 bases; unmatched junction nucleotides: 8. Germline V CDR1 and CDR2: SGHAT, FQNNGV. CDR3 protein: CASSLVLAGAKEQYF. In nucleotides, the CDR3 is TGTGCCAGCAGCTTAGTGTTAGCGGGAGCCAAAGAGCAGTACTTC. Based on the CDR3 plus reference TRBV11-2 and TRBJ2-7, the full variable domain is EAGVAQSPRYKIIEKRQSVAFWCNPISGHATLYWYQQILGQGPKLLIQFQNNGVVDDSQLPKDRFSAERLKGVDSTLKIQPAKLEDSAVYLCASSLVLAGAKEQYFGPGTRLTVT.

The table lists this clonotype with a few counts. The CDR3 coding sequence is TGTGCCAGCAGCTCCCCGCAGGGTTCAACAGATACGCAGTATTTT. Protein: CASSSPQGSTDTQYF. V usage is TRBV7-3 and J usage is TRBJ2-3; D is possibly TRBD1 (5 bases). Trimming took 4 bases from V and 3 from J, leaving 14 bases between them. The V gene's germline CDR1 is SGHTA and CDR2 FQGTGA. The CDR3 consists of 15 residues.

The J gene is TRBJ1-5, the V gene TRBV7-6; D possibly corresponds to TRBD1 (6 bases). CDR3 length: 17 residues. Germline assignment: CDR1 SGHVS and CDR2 FNYEAQ. V was shortened by 2 bases and J by 1 base, with 15 bases between the two germline ends. The CDR3 protein is CASSLFAGGGSNQPQHF. Here the CDR3 DNA reads TGTGCCAGCAGCTTATTTGCGGGAGGGGGGAGCAATCAGCCCCAGCATTTT.